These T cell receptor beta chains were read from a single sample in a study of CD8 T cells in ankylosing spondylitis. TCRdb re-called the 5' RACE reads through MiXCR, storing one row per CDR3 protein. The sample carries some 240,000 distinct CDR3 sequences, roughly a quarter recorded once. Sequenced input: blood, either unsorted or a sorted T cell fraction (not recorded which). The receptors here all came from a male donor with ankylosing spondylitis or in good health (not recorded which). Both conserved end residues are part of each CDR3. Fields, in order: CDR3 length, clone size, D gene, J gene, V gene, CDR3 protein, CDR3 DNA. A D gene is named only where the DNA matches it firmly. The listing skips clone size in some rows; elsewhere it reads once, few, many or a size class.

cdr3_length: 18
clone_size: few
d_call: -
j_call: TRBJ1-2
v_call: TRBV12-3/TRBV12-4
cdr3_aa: CASSLARRGLVSHYGYTF
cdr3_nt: TGTGCCAGCAGTTTAGCGCGGAGGGGGTTGGTTTCTCACTATGGCTACACCTTC

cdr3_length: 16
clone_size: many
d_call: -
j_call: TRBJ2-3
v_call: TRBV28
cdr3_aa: CASSSPGTPGADTQYF
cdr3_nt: TGTGCCAGCAGTTCCCCCGGGACCCCGGGAGCAGATACGCAGTATTTT

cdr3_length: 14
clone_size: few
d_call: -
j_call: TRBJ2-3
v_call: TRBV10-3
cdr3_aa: CAISERPDTDTQYF
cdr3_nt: TGTGCCATCAGTGAGAGGCCAGACACAGATACGCAGTATTTT

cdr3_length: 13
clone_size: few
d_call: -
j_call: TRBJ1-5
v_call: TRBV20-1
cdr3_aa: CSARVTGNQPQHF
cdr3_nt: TGCAGTGCTAGAGTAACAGGCAATCAGCCCCAGCATTTT

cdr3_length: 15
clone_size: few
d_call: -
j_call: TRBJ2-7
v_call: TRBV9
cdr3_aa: CASSVGGTVPYEQYF
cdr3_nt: TGTGCCAGCAGCGTAGGCGGGACAGTCCCCTACGAGCAGTACTTC

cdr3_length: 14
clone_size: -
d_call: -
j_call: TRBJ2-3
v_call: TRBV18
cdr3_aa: CASSQGSSTDTQYF
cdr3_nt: TGTGCCAGCTCACAGGGGTCTAGCACAGATACGCAGTATTTT

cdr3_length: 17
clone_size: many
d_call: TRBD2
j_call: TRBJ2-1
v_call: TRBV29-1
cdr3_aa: CSVAGTSIRNSYNEQFF
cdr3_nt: TGCAGCGTAGCCGGGACTAGCATCCGAAACTCCTACAATGAGCAGTTCTTC

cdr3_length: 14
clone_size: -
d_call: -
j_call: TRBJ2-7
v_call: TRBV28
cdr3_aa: CASSFLSKTYEQYF
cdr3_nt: TGTGCCAGCAGTTTTTTGAGCAAAACCTACGAGCAGTACTTC

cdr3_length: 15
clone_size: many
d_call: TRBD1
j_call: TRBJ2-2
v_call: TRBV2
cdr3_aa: CASRPEGAGTGELFF
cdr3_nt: TGTGCCAGCAGACCCGAGGGGGCTGGGACCGGGGAGCTGTTTTTT

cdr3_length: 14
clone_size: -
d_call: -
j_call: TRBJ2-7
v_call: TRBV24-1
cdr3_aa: CATSEKGQTYEQYF
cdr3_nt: TGTGCCACCAGTGAAAAAGGACAGACCTACGAGCAGTACTTC

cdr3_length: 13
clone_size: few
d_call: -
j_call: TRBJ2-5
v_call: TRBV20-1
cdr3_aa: CSARTDPQETQYF
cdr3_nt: TGCAGTGCGCGGACGGACCCCCAAGAGACCCAGTACTTC

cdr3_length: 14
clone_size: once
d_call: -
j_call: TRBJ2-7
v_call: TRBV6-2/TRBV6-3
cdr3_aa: CASSYSEVSYEQYF
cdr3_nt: TGTGCCAGCAGTTACTCCGAGGTATCCTACGAGCAGTACTTC

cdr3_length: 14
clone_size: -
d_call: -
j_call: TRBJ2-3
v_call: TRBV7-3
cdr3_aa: CASSQGSAADTQYF
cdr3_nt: TGTGCCAGCAGCCAGGGGAGTGCGGCAGATACGCAGTATTTT

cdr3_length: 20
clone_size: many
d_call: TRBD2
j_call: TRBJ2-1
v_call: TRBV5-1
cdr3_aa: CASSRNPGPGGGARDNEQFF
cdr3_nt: TGCGCCAGCAGCCGTAACCCGGGACCTGGCGGGGGGGCGAGGGACAATGAGCAGTTCTTC

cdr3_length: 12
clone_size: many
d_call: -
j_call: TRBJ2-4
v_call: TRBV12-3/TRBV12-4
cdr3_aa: CASSLVQVIQYF
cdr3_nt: TGTGCCAGCAGTTTAGTGCAGGTGATTCAGTACTTC

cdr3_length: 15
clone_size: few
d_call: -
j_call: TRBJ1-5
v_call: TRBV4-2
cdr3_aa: CASSQSVYSNQPQHF
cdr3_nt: TGTGCCAGCAGCCAATCAGTATATAGCAATCAGCCCCAGCATTTT

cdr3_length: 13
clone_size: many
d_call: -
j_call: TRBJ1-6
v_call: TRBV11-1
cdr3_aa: CASQGTASSPLHF
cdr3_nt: TGTGCCAGTCAAGGGACCGCCTCTTCACCCCTCCACTTT

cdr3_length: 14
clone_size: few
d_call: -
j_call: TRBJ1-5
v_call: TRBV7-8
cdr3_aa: CASSFSVSNQPQHF
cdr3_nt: TGTGCCAGCAGCTTCTCGGTCAGCAATCAGCCCCAGCATTTT

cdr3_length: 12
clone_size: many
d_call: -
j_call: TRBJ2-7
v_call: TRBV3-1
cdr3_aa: CASSQDKREQYF
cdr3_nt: TGTGCCAGCAGCCAAGACAAGCGAGAGCAGTACTTC

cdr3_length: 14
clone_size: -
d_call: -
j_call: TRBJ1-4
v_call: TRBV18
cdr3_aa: CASSNLGTNEKLFF
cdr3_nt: TGTGCCAGCTCAAACTTGGGAACTAATGAAAAACTGTTTTTT

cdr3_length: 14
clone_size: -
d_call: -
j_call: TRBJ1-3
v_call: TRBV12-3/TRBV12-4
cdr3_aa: CASSLAQGENTIYF
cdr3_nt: TGTGCCAGCAGTTTAGCCCAGGGTGAAAACACCATATATTTT

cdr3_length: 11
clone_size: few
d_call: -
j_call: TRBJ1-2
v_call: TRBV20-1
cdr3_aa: CSAGATDGYTF
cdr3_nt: TGCAGTGCCGGTGCCACTGATGGCTACACCTTC

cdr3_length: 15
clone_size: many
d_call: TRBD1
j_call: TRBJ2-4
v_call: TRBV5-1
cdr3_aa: CASSLVGGAKDIQYF
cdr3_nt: TGCGCCAGCAGCTTGGTAGGGGGCGCTAAGGACATTCAGTACTTC

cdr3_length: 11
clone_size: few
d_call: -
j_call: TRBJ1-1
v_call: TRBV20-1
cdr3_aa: CSASMGTEAFF
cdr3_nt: TGCAGTGCTAGCATGGGCACTGAAGCTTTCTTT

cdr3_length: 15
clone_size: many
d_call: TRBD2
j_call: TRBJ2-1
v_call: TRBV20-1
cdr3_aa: CSATGGGAGSYEQFF
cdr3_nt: TGCAGTGCTACTGGCGGGGGGGCCGGGTCGTATGAGCAGTTCTTC

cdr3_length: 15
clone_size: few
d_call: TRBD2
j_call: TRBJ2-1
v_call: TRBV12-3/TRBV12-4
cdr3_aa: CASSLSGGNYNEQFF
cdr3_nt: TGTGCCAGCAGTTTGTCCGGGGGGAACTACAATGAGCAGTTCTTC

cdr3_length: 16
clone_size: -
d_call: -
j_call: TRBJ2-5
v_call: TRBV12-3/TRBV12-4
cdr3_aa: CASSLAGSRAQETQYF
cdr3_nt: TGTGCCAGCAGTTTAGCGGGGAGTAGGGCCCAAGAGACCCAGTACTTC

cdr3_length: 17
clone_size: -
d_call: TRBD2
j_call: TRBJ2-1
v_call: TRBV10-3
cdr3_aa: CAISDWLAESSYNEQFF
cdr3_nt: TGTGCCATCAGTGACTGGCTAGCGGAAAGCTCCTACAATGAGCAGTTCTTC